The entry below gives a single T cell receptor beta chain sequence along with its context. No antigen is known for it. The data originate from a study of glioma-infiltrating T cells after dendritic cell vaccination. Turning to the study itself: Dendritic cells derived from monocytes and pulsed with autologous tumor lysate formed the vaccine. Study observations and caveats: Complete blood and tumor specimen sets were limited to few patients.

Assay used: immunoSEQ multiplex PCR; TCRdb lists only in-frame clones, some missing. The top ten hold 3.2% of the sample, which has under 100,000 clones, around 90% seen once. Fresh-frozen tumor tissue and more than two years of survival data were available for all. All glioblastoma patients lacked an isocitrate dehydrogenase mutation. CDR3 length: 16 amino acids. The V gene's germline CDR1 is SGHVS and CDR2 FQNEAQ. V was clipped by 2 bases and J by 0 bases; unmatched bases: 7. The receptor's source is a human donor with glioblastoma. The rearrangement joins TRBV7-8 to TRBJ2-7; 7 nucleotides agree with TRBD1. Source: blood, taken before dendritic cell vaccination. CDR3 amino acids: CASSLTTGLSSYEQYF. CDR3 bases: TGTGCCAGCAGCTTAACGACAGGGCTGAGCTCCTACGAGCAGTACTTC.